Listed below are T cell receptor beta chains from one sample, sequenced in a study of control samples from healthy donors and cancer patients. Sequenced by immunoSEQ multiplex PCR; TCRdb stores in-frame clones only, minus some. The profile shows 400,000 to 450,000 clones, around 90% of them singletons. Material for sequencing was PBMCs. The receptor set was obtained from a middle-aged man with head and neck cancer. CDR3s include the opening cysteine and the closing phenylalanine or tryptophan. The order of the fields is CDR3 protein, CDR3 DNA, J gene, V gene, clone size, D gene. The D gene is left open where the match is weak. A row's size may be missing; if present it is once, few, many or a size class.

CDR3: CASLRGRATNEKLFF
DNA: TGTGCCAGCCTGAGGGGGCGCGCAACTAATGAAAAACTGTTTTTT
J: TRBJ1-4
V: TRBV2
size: once
D: TRBD1

CDR3: CASSTLDKTYEQYF
DNA: TGTGCCAGCTCAACCCTAGATAAGACCTACGAGCAGTACTTC
J: TRBJ2-7
V: TRBV28
size: .
D: .

CDR3: CASSSTGEYNEQFF
DNA: TGTGCCAGCAGCTCCACGGGCGAGTACAATGAGCAGTTCTTC
J: TRBJ2-1
V: TRBV11-3
size: .
D: .

CDR3: CASSSGGTSGYQETQYF
DNA: TGTGCCAGCAGTTCAGGGGGGACTAGCGGGTACCAAGAGACCCAGTACTTC
J: TRBJ2-5
V: TRBV11-2
size: .
D: TRBD2

CDR3: CASSFSPSHSNQPQHF
DNA: TGTGCCAGCAGCTTCTCCCCCAGTCATAGCAATCAGCCCCAGCATTTT
J: TRBJ1-5
V: TRBV5-6
size: .
D: .

CDR3: CASSSPHLTNEKLFF
DNA: TGTGCCAGCAGCTCCCCCCACCTAACTAATGAAAAACTGTTTTTT
J: TRBJ1-4
V: TRBV11-3
size: .
D: .

CDR3: CASSPGQAWGYEQYF
DNA: TGTGCCAGCAGCCCAGGACAGGCCTGGGGGTACGAGCAGTACTTC
J: TRBJ2-7
V: TRBV7-3
size: .
D: TRBD1

CDR3: CASSLESSGANVLTF
DNA: TGCGCCAGCAGCTTGGAGTCCTCTGGGGCCAACGTCCTGACTTTC
J: TRBJ2-6
V: TRBV5-1
size: few
D: .

CDR3: CASSFWGRGGPNEKLFF
DNA: TGTGCCAGCAGCTTCTGGGGGCGGGGTGGCCCTAATGAAAAACTGTTTTTT
J: TRBJ1-4
V: TRBV11-2
size: .
D: .

CDR3: CASSERGGGGTGELFF
DNA: TGCGCCAGCAGTGAGCGCGGAGGGGGGGGCACCGGGGAGCTGTTTTTT
J: TRBJ2-2
V: TRBV10-1
size: .
D: .

CDR3: CASSLLVTNTEAFF
DNA: TGTGCCAGCAGCTTACTGGTCACTAACACTGAAGCTTTCTTT
J: TRBJ1-1
V: TRBV7-9
size: .
D: .

CDR3: CASSPAAAAPYEQYF
DNA: TGTGCCAGCAGCCCAGCCGCGGCAGCACCCTACGAGCAGTACTTC
J: TRBJ2-7
V: TRBV9
size: once
D: .

CDR3: CATSRSGASYNEQFF
DNA: TGTGCCACCAGTAGAAGCGGAGCTTCTTACAATGAGCAGTTCTTC
J: TRBJ2-1
V: TRBV24-1
size: .
D: .

CDR3: CASSVTPNRGSGNTIYF
DNA: TGTGCCAGCAGCGTAACCCCTAACAGAGGCTCTGGAAACACCATATATTTT
J: TRBJ1-3
V: TRBV9
size: .
D: .

CDR3: CASSYGKGAPSGNTIYF
DNA: TGTGCCAGCAGTTATGGAAAAGGGGCGCCCTCTGGAAACACCATATATTTT
J: TRBJ1-3
V: TRBV5-5
size: .
D: .

CDR3: CASSGRGYQPQHF
DNA: TGTGCCAGCAGCGGCAGGGGGTATCAGCCCCAGCATTTT
J: TRBJ1-5
V: TRBV7-2
size: .
D: TRBD1

CDR3: CASSPPGQGAFTDTQYF
DNA: TGTGCCAGTAGTCCCCCGGGACAGGGGGCTTTCACAGATACGCAGTATTTT
J: TRBJ2-3
V: TRBV19
size: once
D: TRBD1

CDR3: CASSLTDRANTGELFF
DNA: TGTGCCAGCAGCTTGACAGATCGCGCGAACACCGGGGAGCTGTTTTTT
J: TRBJ2-2
V: TRBV7-8
size: .
D: .

CDR3: CASSLARGGDEQFF
DNA: TGCGCCAGCAGCTTGGCCCGTGGAGGGGATGAGCAGTTCTTC
J: TRBJ2-1
V: TRBV5-1
size: .
D: .

CDR3: CASSIDGLGDTQYF
DNA: TGTGCCAGTAGTATAGATGGGTTGGGAGATACGCAGTATTTT
J: TRBJ2-3
V: TRBV19
size: .
D: .

CDR3: CASRTSGGAPDTQYF
DNA: TGTGCCAGCAGGACTAGCGGGGGGGCCCCAGATACGCAGTATTTT
J: TRBJ2-3
V: TRBV5-6
size: .
D: TRBD2

CDR3: CASSPRIPSGGTNTGELFF
DNA: TGTGCCAGCAGCCCAAGGATCCCTAGCGGGGGGACGAACACCGGGGAGCTGTTTTTT
J: TRBJ2-2
V: TRBV3-1/TRBV3-2
size: .
D: TRBD2

CDR3: CASSLALIGTDTQYF
DNA: TGTGCCAGCAGCTTAGCGCTAATTGGCACAGATACGCAGTATTTT
J: TRBJ2-3
V: TRBV7-9
size: .
D: .

CDR3: CASSLGGLLASYEQYF
DNA: TGTGCCAGCAGTTTAGGGGGACTCCTAGCCTCCTACGAGCAGTACTTC
J: TRBJ2-7
V: TRBV27
size: .
D: .

CDR3: CASSLGLAGLLSSYNEQFF
DNA: TGTGCCAGCAGCTTGGGGCTAGCGGGTCTATTAAGCTCCTACAATGAGCAGTTCTTC
J: TRBJ2-1
V: TRBV5-4
size: .
D: TRBD2

CDR3: CASSPTRWAYNEQFF
DNA: TGTGCCAGCAGTCCTACTAGGTGGGCCTACAATGAGCAGTTCTTC
J: TRBJ2-1
V: TRBV27
size: .
D: .

CDR3: CASSLTTGKAFF
DNA: TGTGCCAGCAGCTTAACGACAGGAAAAGCTTTCTTT
J: TRBJ1-1
V: TRBV7-9
size: once
D: .

CDR3: CASSSGVPSRNQPQHF
DNA: TGTGCCAGTAGTAGCGGGGTCCCTAGTAGAAATCAGCCCCAGCATTTT
J: TRBJ1-5
V: TRBV19
size: .
D: .

CDR3: CASSHAMTPQETQYF
DNA: TGTGCCAGCAGCCACGCAATGACACCTCAAGAGACCCAGTACTTC
J: TRBJ2-5
V: TRBV7-2
size: .
D: .

CDR3: CSARQGNEQFF
DNA: TGCAGTGCTAGACAGGGAAATGAGCAGTTCTTC
J: TRBJ2-1
V: TRBV20-1
size: .
D: .

CDR3: CASSKGQGGDQPQHF
DNA: TGTGCCAGCAGCAAGGGACAGGGGGGGGACCAGCCCCAGCATTTT
J: TRBJ1-5
V: TRBV21-1
size: .
D: .

CDR3: CASSLRGFPYNEQFF
DNA: TGTGCCAGCAGTTTAAGAGGATTTCCTTACAATGAGCAGTTCTTC
J: TRBJ2-1
V: TRBV28
size: few
D: .

CDR3: CASSIGGGALYFMNEQFF
DNA: TGTGCCAGTAGTATTGGAGGGGGGGCCTTATATTTCATGAATGAGCAGTTCTTC
J: TRBJ2-1
V: TRBV19
size: .
D: .

CDR3: CASSLAKRAPTDTQYF
DNA: TGCGCCAGCAGCTTGGCCAAAAGGGCGCCTACAGATACGCAGTATTTT
J: TRBJ2-3
V: TRBV5-1
size: .
D: .

CDR3: CASSLAGSGGNTGELFF
DNA: TGCGCCAGCAGCTTGGCCGGTAGCGGGGGCAACACCGGGGAGCTGTTTTTT
J: TRBJ2-2
V: TRBV5-1
size: .
D: TRBD2

CDR3: CASSVGAGGETQYF
DNA: TGTGCCAGCAGTGTAGGAGCGGGAGGAGAGACCCAGTACTTC
J: TRBJ2-5
V: TRBV27
size: .
D: TRBD2

CDR3: CASSFGGAIKYEQYF
DNA: TGTGCCAGCAGCTTCGGGGGGGCGATAAAGTACGAGCAGTACTTC
J: TRBJ2-7
V: TRBV5-5
size: .
D: TRBD2

CDR3: CASTKRGTSTDTQYF
DNA: TGTGCCAGTACGAAGAGGGGTACTAGCACAGATACGCAGTATTTT
J: TRBJ2-3
V: TRBV19
size: .
D: .

CDR3: CASSLDGGSSLKKQFF
DNA: TGTGCCAGCAGCTTAGATGGGGGGTCTTCCTTGAAGAAGCAGTTCTTC
J: TRBJ2-1
V: TRBV7-2
size: once
D: .

CDR3: CASSGGGGRTDTQYF
DNA: TGTGCCAGCAGTGGGGGCGGGGGCCGCACAGATACGCAGTATTTT
J: TRBJ2-3
V: TRBV2
size: .
D: .

CDR3: CASSLQGAKGETQYF
DNA: TGTGCCAGCAGCTTACAGGGGGCGAAAGGAGAGACCCAGTACTTC
J: TRBJ2-5
V: TRBV7-2
size: .
D: TRBD1

CDR3: CASSLEPGQVYNSPLHF
DNA: TGTGCCAGCAGCTTAGAGCCTGGCCAGGTATATAATTCACCCCTCCACTTT
J: TRBJ1-6
V: TRBV7-8
size: few
D: .

CDR3: CASSQVLARNEQFF
DNA: TGTGCCAGCAGCCAAGTACTAGCCCGCAATGAGCAGTTCTTC
J: TRBJ2-1
V: TRBV4-2
size: .
D: .

CDR3: CASSFRSTAGELFF
DNA: TGTGCCAGCAGCTTTAGGTCTACGGCCGGGGAGCTGTTTTTT
J: TRBJ2-2
V: TRBV11-2
size: once
D: .

CDR3: CASRKTGPGSNQPQHF
DNA: TGTGCCAGCAGGAAAACAGGGCCGGGGAGCAATCAGCCCCAGCATTTT
J: TRBJ1-5
V: TRBV2
size: .
D: .

CDR3: CASSFGYEQYF
DNA: TGTGCCAGCAGTTTCGGCTACGAGCAGTACTTC
J: TRBJ2-7
V: TRBV12-3/TRBV12-4
size: .
D: .

CDR3: CASSFAGSYNEQFF
DNA: TGTGCCAGCAGTTTTGCAGGCTCCTACAATGAGCAGTTCTTC
J: TRBJ2-1
V: TRBV28
size: .
D: .

CDR3: CASSSTLGTYFYGYTF
DNA: TGTGCCAGCAGCTCTACCCTGGGGACGTATTTTTATGGCTACACCTTC
J: TRBJ1-2
V: TRBV7-9
size: .
D: .

CDR3: CASSQNYVFTEAFF
DNA: TGTGCCAGCAGCCAAAATTACGTGTTCACTGAAGCTTTCTTT
J: TRBJ1-1
V: TRBV25-1
size: .
D: .

CDR3: CASSLNRADTQYF
DNA: TGCGCCAGCAGCTTAAACAGGGCAGATACGCAGTATTTT
J: TRBJ2-3
V: TRBV5-1
size: .
D: .

CDR3: CASSQQQGAGTEAFF
DNA: TGTGCCAGCAGCCAGCAACAGGGGGCGGGCACTGAAGCTTTCTTT
J: TRBJ1-1
V: TRBV6-2/TRBV6-3
size: .
D: TRBD1

CDR3: CASSEGTSGNQPQHF
DNA: TGTGCCAGCAGTGAAGGGACCTCAGGGAATCAGCCCCAGCATTTT
J: TRBJ1-5
V: TRBV6-1
size: .
D: .

CDR3: CASRPTSSGELFF
DNA: TGTGCCAGCAGACCGACTAGTTCCGGGGAGCTGTTTTTT
J: TRBJ2-2
V: TRBV2
size: .
D: .

CDR3: CASSDGSGQGQGEQFF
DNA: TGCGCCAGCAGTGATGGAAGCGGACAGGGGCAGGGTGAGCAGTTCTTC
J: TRBJ2-1
V: TRBV10-1
size: once
D: TRBD1

CDR3: CATSDLGGPKTQYF
DNA: TGTGCCACCAGTGATTTGGGGGGACCAAAGACCCAGTACTTC
J: TRBJ2-5
V: TRBV24-1
size: .
D: .

CDR3: CASKRDRGFQPQHF
DNA: TGTGCCAGCAAACGGGACAGAGGGTTTCAGCCCCAGCATTTT
J: TRBJ1-5
V: TRBV2
size: .
D: TRBD1